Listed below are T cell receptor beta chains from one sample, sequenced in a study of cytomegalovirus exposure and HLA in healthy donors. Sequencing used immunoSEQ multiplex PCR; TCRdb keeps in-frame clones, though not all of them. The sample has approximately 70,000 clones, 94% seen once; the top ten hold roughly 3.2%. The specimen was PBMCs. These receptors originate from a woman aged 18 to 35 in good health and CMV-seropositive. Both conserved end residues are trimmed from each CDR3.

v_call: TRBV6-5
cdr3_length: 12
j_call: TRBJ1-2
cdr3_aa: ASRDYLGGKDYT

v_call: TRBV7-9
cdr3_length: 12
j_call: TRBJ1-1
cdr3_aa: ASSLNPGGTEAF

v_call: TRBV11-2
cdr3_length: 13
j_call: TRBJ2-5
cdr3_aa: ASSHFLPRSETQY

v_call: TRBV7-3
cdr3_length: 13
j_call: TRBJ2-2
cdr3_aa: ASRESNANTGELF

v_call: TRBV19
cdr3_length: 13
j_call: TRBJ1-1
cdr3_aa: ASSLWRGSNTEAF

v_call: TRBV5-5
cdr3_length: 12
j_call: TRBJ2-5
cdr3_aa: ASSFDRGGETQY

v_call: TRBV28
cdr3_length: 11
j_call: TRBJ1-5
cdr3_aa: AGKQGGNQPQH

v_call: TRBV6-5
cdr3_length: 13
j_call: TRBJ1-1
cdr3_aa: ASSPKARLHTEAF

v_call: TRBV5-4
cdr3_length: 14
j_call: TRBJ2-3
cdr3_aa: ASSQSLRDRGDTQY

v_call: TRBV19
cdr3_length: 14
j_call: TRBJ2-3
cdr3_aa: ASSTWTSGPTDTQY

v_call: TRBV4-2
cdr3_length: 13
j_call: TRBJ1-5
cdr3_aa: ASSQGGPGSQPQH

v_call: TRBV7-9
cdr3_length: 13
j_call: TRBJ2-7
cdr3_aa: ASSLEGQGVYEQY

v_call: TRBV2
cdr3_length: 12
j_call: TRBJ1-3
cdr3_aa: ASSEIAQENTIY

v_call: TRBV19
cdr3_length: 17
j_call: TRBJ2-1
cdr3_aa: ASSNLVLAGGTSYNEQF

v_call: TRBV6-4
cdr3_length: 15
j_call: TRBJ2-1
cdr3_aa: ASSDSYGLAAYNEQF

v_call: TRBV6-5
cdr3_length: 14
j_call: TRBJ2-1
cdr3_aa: ASSYSGTTGSNEQF

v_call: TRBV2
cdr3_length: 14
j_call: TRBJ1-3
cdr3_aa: ASSTDDRGQGNTIY

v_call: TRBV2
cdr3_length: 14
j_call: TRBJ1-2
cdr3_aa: ASSRRDSLNNYGYT

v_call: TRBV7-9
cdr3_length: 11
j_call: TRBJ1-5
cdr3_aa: ASSFRGLEPQH

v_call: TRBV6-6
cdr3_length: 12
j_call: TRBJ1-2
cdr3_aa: ASSAQTGFGGYT

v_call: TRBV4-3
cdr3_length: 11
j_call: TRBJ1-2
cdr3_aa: ASSQGTDYGYT

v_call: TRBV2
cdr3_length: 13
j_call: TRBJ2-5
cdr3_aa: ASSFSPVREETQY

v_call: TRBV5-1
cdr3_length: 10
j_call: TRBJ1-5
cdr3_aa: ASSPAGWPQH

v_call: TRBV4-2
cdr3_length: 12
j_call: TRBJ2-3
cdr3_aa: ASSQGAPSDTQY

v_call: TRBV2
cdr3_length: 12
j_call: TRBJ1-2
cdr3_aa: ASSEAETNYGYT

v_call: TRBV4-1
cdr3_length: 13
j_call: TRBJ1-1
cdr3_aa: ASSPRQSMNTEAF

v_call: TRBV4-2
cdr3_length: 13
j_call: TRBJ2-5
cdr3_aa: ASSSSGGARETQY

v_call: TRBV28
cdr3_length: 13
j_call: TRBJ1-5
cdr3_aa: ASSLYTGDNQPQH

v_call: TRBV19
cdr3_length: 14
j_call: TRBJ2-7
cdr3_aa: ASSHPKSSGSYEQY

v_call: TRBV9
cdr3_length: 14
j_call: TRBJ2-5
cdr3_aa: ASSVDGTGGRETQY

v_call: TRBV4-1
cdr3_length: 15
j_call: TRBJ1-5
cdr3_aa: ASSHTPGDRPNQPQH